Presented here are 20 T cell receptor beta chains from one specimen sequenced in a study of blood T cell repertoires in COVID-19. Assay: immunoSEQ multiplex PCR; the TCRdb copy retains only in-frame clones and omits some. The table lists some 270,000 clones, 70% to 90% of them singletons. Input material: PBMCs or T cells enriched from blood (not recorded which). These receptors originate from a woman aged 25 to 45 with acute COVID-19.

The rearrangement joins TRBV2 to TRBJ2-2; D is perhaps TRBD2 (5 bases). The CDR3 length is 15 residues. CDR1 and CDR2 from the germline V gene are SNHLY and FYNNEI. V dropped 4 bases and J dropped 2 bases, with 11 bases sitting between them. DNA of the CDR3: TGTGCCAGCAGTGCCGGACTGGCAAACACCGGGGAGCTGTTTTTT. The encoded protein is CASSAGLANTGELFF. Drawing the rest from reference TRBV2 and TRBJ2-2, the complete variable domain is EPEVTQTPSHQVTQMGQEVILRCVPISNHLYFYWYRQILGQKVEFLVSFYNNEISEKSEIFDDQFSVERPDGSNFTLKIRSTKLEDSAMYFCASSAGLANTGELFFGEGSRLTVL.

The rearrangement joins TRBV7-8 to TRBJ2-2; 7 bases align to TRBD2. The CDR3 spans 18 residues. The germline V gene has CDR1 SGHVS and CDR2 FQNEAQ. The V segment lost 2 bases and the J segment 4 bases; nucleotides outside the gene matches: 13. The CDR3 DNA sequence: TGTGCCAGCAGCTTAAGGGATGTACTAGCGAGTATCACCGGGGAGCTGTTTTTT. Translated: CASSLRDVLASITGELFF.

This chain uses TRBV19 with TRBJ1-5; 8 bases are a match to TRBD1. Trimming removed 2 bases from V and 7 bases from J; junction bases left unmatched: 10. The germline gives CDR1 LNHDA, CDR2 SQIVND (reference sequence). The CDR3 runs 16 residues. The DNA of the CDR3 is TGTGCCAGTAGTATACCCGCCGGACAGGGACGGCAGCCCCAGCATTTT. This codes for CASSIPAGQGRQPQHF.

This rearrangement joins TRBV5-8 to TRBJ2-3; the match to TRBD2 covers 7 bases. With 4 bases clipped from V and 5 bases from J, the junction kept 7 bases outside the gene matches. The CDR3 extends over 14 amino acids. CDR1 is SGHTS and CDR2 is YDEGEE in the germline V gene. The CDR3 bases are TGTGCCAGCAGCCGGACTAGACTTATAGATACGCAGTATTTT. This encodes CASSRTRLIDTQYF.

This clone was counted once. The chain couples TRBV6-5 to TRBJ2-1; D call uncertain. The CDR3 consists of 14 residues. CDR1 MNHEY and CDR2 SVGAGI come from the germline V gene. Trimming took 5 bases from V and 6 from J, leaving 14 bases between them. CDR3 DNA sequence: TGTGCCAGCAGTACTCTCGGGTCCCTCAATGAGCAGTTCTTC. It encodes CASSTLGSLNEQFF.

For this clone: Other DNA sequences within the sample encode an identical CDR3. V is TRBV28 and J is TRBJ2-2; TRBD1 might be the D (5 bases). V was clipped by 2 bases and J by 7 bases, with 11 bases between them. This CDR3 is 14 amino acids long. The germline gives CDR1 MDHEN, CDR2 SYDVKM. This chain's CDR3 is CASSLGQGSGELFF. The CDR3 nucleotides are TGTGCCAGCAGTTTAGGGCAGGGTAGCGGGGAGCTGTTTTTT.

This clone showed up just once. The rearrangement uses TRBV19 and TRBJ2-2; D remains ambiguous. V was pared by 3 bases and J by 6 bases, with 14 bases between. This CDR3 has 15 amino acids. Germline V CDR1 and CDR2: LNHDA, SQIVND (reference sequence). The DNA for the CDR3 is TGTGCCAGTAGTATCGGTCGGGTCCCGTCCGGGGAGCTGTTTTTT. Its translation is CASSIGRVPSGELFF.

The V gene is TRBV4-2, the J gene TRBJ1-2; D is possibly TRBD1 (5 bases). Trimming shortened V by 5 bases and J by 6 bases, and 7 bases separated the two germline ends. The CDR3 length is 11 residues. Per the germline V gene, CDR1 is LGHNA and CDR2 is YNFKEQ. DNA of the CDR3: TGTGCCAGCAGCGGGGGGGATGGCTACACCTTC. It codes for CASSGGDGYTF.

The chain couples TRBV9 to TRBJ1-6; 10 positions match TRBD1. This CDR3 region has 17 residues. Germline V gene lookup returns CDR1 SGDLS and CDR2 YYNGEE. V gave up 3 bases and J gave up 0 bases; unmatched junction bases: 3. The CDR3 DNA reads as TGTGCCAGCAGCGAGGGACAGGGGAGCTCCTATAATTCACCCCTCCACTTT. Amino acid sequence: CASSEGQGSSYNSPLHF.

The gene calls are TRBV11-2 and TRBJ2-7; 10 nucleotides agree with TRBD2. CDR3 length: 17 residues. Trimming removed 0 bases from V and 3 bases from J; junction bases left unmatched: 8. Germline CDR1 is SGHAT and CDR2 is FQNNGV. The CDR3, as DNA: TGTGCCAGCAGCTTAGAGACGAGCGGGAGGGTTGTCTACGAGCAGTACTTC. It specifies CASSLETSGRVVYEQYF.

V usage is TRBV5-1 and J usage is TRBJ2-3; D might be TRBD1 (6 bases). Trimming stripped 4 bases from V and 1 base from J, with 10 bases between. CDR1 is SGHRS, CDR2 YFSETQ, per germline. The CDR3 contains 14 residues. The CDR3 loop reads CASSGTPGTDTQYF. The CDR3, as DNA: TGCGCCAGCAGCGGGACACCTGGCACAGATACGCAGTATTTT.

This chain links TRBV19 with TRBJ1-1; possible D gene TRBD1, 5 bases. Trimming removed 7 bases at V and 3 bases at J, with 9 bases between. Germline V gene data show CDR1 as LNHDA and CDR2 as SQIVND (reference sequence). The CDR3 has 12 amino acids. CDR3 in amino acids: CASTGLYTEAFF. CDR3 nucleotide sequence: TGTGCCAGTACAGGGCTTTACACTGAAGCTTTCTTT.

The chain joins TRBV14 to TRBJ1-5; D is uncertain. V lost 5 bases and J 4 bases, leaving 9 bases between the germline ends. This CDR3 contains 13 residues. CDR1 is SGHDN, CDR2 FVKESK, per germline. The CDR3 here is CASSGQVNQPQHF. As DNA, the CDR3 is TGTGCCAGCAGCGGCCAGGTTAATCAGCCCCAGCATTTT.

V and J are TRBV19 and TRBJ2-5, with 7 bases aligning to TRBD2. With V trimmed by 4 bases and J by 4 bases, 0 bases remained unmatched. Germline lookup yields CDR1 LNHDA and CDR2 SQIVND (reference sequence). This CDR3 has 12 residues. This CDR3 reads CASSSGRETQYF. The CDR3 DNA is TGTGCCAGTAGTAGCGGGAGAGAGACCCAGTACTTC.

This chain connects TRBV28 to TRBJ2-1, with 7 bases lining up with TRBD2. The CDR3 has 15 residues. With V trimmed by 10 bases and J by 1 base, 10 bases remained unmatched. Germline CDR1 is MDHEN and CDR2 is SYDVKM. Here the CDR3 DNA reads TGTGCCATCCTCCCTCCAGCGGGATCCTACAATGAGCAGTTCTTC. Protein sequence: CAILPPAGSYNEQFF.

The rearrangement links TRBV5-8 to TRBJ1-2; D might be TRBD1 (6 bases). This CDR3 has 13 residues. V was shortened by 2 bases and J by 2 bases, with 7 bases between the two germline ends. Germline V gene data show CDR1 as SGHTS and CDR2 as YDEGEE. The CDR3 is CASSLQGNYGYTF. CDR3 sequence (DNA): TGTGCCAGCAGCTTACAGGGAAACTATGGCTACACCTTC.

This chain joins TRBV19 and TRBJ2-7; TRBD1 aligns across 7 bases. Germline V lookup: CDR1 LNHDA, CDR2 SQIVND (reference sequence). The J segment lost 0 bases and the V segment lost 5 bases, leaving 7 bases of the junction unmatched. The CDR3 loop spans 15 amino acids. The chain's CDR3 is CASSPLGTDSYEQYF. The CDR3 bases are TGTGCCAGTAGTCCCTTGGGGACAGACTCCTACGAGCAGTACTTC.

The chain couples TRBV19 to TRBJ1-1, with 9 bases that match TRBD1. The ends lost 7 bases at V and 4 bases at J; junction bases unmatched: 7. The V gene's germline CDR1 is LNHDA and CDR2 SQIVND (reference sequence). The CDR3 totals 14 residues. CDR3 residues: CASIQGAEGTEAFF. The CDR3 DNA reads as TGTGCCAGTATACAGGGGGCAGAGGGCACTGAAGCTTTCTTT.

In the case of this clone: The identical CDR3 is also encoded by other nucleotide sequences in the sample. Written as DNA, the CDR3 is TGTGCCAGCAGCCAAGAAGGGGCAGATACGCAGTATTTT. Its translation is CASSQEGADTQYF. The V call is TRBV3-1 (or the pseudogene TRBV3-2), the J call TRBJ2-3; possibly TRBD1 for D (5 bases). Trimming removed 0 bases from V and 4 bases from J, with 5 bases in between. This CDR3 is 13 amino acids long. Germline V gene lookup returns CDR1 LGHDT and CDR2 YNNKEL (reference sequence).

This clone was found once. DNA of the CDR3: TGCGCCAGCAGCTTGGTCAGGGGGCTCGCCAATGAGCAGTTCTTC. This translates into CASSLVRGLANEQFF. The chain couples TRBV5-1 to TRBJ2-1; TRBD1 aligns across 8 bases. V was pared by 0 bases and J by 6 bases, with 5 bases of the junction left unmatched. The V gene's germline CDR1 is SGHRS and CDR2 YFSETQ. The CDR3 is made up of 15 amino acids.